This TCR beta chain emerged from a study of blood T cells in healthy people across ages. For this clonotype: As yet, its antigen is unknown.

Primers used in a second PCR of roughly 6 to 11 cycles were a sample-barcoded 5' primer and a J-beta primer mix. TCRdb itself ran the 5' RACE reads through MiXCR, one entry per CDR3 protein. The sample yields about 970,000 distinct CDR3 sequences, roughly half seen once. Germline V gives CDR1 SGHKS, CDR2 YYEKEE (reference sequence). Trimming cost V 4 bases and J 5 bases, with 10 bases left between them. The CDR3 contains 13 residues. Study-wide findings and caveats: Expanded clonotype changes were possibly confounded by unknown donor CMV status. Correlation between TCR beta diversity and naive T cell percentage was strong.

The sequence was obtained from a woman aged 55-75 years in good health. The rearrangement links TRBV5-5 to TRBJ2-1, with D maybe TRBD2 (6 bases). The specimen sequenced was blood. CDR3 in amino acids: CASSRIADNEQFF. The CDR3 DNA is TGTGCCAGCAGCAGAATAGCGGACAATGAGCAGTTCTTC.